This TCR beta chain was sequenced during a study of control samples from healthy donors and cancer patients. Germline values: CDR1 LGHNA, CDR2 YSLEER. Trimming pared 1 base from V and 7 bases from J, leaving 11 bases between. The length of the CDR3 is 14 residues. The protocol was immunoSEQ multiplex PCR, while the TCRdb copy is restricted to in-frame clones and leaves out a portion. The sample has about 130,000 clones; over 85% are singletons. This chain uses TRBV4-3 with TRBJ2-1; possibly TRBD2 for D (5 bases). This TCR derives from a man aged 25 to 45 in good health. The sequenced material came from blood. The CDR3 coding sequence is TGCGCCAGCAGCCAAGGGCCTAGCAGTAATGAGCAGTTCTTC. This codes for CASSQGPSSNEQFF.